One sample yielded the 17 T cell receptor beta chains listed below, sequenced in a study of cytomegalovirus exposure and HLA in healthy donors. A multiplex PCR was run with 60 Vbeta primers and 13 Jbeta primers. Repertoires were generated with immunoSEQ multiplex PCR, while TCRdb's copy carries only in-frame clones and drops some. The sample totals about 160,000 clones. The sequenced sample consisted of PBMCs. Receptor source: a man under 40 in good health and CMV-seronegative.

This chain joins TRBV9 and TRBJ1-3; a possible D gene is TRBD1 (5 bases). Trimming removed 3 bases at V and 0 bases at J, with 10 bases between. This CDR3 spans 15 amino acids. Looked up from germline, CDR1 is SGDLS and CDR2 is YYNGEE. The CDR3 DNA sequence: TGTGCCAGCAGCGCAACAGGTAGCTCTGGAAACACCATATATTTT. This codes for CASSATGSSGNTIYF.

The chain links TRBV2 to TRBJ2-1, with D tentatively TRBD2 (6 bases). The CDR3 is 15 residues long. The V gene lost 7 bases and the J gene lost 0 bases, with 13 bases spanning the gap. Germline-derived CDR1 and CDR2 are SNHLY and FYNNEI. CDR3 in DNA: TGTGCCAGCAAGATGGAGGGGAGCTCCTACAATGAGCAGTTCTTC. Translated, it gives CASKMEGSSYNEQFF.

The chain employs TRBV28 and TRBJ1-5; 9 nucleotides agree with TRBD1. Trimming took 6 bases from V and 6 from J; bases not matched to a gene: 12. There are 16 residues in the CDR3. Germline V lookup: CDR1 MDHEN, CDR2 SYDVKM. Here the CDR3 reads CASRTPGQGSGQPQHF. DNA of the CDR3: TGTGCCAGCAGGACGCCGGGACAGGGTTCGGGTCAGCCCCAGCATTTT.

CDR3 in DNA: TGTGCCACTAACCCTCAGGGGCGTGATGAGCAGTTCTTC. This gives the protein CATNPQGRDEQFF. The rearrangement uses TRBV19 and TRBJ2-1, with D tentatively TRBD1 (6 bases). Germline V gives CDR1 LNHDA, CDR2 SQIVND (reference sequence). The CDR3 has 13 residues. V lost 10 bases and J lost 8, with 18 bases in between.

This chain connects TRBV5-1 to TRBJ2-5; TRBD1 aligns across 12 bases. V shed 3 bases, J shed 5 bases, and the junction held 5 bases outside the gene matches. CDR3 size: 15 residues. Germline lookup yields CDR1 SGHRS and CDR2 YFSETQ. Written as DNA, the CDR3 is TGCGCCAGCAGCTCCCAGGGACAGGGGGCCGAGACCCAGTACTTC. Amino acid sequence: CASSSQGQGAETQYF.

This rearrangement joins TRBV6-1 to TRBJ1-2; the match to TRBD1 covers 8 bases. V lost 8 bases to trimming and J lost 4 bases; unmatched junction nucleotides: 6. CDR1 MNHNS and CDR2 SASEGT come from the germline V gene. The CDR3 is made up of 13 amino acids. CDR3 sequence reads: CASGRTGLYGYTF. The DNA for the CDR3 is TGTGCCAGCGGGAGGACAGGGCTCTATGGCTACACCTTC.

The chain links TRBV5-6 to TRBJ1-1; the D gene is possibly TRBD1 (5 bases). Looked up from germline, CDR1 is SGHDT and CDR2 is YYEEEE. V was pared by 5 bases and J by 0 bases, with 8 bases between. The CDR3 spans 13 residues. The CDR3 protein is CASRDMMNTEAFF. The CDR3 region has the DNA TGTGCCAGCAGGGACATGATGAACACTGAAGCTTTCTTT.

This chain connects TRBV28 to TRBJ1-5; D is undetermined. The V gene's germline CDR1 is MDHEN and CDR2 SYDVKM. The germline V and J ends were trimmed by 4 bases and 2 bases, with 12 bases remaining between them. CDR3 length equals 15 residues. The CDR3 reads CASSSSVGGNQPQHF. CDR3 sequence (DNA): TGTGCCAGCAGTTCTTCAGTCGGGGGCAATCAGCCCCAGCATTTT.

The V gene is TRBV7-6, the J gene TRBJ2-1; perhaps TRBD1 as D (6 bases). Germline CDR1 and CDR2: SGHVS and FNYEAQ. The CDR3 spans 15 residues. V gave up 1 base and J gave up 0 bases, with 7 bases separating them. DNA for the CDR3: TGTGCCAGCAGCTTAGGAGGGGGCTCCTACAATGAGCAGTTCTTC. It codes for CASSLGGGSYNEQFF.

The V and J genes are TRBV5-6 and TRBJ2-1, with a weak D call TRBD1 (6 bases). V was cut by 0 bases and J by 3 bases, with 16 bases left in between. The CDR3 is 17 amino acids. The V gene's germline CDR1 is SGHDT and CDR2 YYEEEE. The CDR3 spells CASSLDRVRSFYNEQFF. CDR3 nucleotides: TGTGCCAGCAGCTTGGACAGGGTAAGGTCCTTCTACAATGAGCAGTTCTTC. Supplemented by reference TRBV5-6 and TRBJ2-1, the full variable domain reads DAGVTQSPTHLIKTRGQQVTLRCSPKSGHDTVSWYQQALGQGPQFIFQYYEEEERQRGNFPDRFSGHQFPNYSSELNVNALLLGDSALYLCASSLDRVRSFYNEQFFGPGTRLTVL.

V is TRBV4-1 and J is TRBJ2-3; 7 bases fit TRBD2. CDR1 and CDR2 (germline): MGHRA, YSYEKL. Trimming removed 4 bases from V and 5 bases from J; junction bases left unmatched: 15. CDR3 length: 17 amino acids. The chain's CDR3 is CASSLTEGGPKGDTQYF. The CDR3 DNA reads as TGCGCCAGCAGCCTCACCGAGGGAGGGCCGAAAGGAGATACGCAGTATTTT.

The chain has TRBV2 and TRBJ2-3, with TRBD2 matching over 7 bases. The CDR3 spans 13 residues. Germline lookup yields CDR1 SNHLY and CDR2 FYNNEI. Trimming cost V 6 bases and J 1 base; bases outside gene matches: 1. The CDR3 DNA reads TGTGCCAGCAGGCGGGAGCGCACAGATACGCAGTATTTT. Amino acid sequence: CASRRERTDTQYF.

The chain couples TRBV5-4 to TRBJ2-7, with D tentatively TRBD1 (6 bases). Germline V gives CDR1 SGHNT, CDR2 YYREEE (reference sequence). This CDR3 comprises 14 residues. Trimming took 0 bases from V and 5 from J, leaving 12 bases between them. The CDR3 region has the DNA TGTGCCAGCAGCTTGGCGGCCAGGGGACACGAGCAGTACTTC. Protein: CASSLAARGHEQYF.

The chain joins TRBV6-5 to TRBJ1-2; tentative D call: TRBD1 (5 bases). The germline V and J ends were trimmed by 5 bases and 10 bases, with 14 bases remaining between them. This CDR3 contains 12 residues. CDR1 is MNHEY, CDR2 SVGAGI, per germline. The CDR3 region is CASSTKGMDYTF. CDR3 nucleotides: TGTGCCAGCAGTACTAAGGGGATGGACTACACCTTC.

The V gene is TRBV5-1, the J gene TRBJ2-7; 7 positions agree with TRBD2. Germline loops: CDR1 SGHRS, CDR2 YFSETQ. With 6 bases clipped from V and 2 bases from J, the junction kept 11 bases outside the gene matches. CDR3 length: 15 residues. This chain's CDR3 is CASNPTGTMTYEQYF. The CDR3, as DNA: TGCGCCAGCAATCCCACCGGGACTATGACCTACGAGCAGTACTTC.

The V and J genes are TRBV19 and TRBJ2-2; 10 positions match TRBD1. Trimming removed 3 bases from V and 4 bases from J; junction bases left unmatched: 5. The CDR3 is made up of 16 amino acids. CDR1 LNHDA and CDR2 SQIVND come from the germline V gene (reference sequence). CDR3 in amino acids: CASSIRTGGGTGELFF. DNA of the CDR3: TGTGCCAGTAGTATTAGGACAGGGGGTGGCACCGGGGAGCTGTTTTTT.

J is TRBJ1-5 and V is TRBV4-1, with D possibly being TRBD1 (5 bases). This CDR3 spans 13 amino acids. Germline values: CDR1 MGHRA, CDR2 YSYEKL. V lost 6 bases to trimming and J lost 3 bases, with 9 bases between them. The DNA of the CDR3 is TGCGCCAGCAGGCGGGACCTCAATCAGCCCCAGCATTTT. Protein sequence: CASRRDLNQPQHF.